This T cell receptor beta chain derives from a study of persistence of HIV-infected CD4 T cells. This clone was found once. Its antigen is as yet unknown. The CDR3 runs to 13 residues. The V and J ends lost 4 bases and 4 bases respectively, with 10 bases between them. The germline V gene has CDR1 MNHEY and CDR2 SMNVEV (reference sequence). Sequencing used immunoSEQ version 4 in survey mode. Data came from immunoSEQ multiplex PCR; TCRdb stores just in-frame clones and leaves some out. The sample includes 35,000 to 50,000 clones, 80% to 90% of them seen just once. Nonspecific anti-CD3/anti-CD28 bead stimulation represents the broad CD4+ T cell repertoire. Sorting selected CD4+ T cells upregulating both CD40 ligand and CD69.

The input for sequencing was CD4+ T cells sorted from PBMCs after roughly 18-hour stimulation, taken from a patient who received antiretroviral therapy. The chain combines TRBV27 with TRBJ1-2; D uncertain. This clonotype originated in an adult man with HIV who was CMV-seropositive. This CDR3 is CASSSRFSYGYTF. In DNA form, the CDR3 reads TGTGCCAGCAGTTCCAGGTTCTCCTATGGCTACACCTTC.